These 18 T cell receptor beta chains were all obtained from the same sample, sequenced in a study of blood T cell repertoires in COVID-19. Generated by immunoSEQ multiplex PCR, the TCRdb table keeps only in-frame clones and is missing some. The table shows about 350,000 clones, with about 92% occurring only once. The sequenced sample consisted of peripheral blood. The origin of the receptors is a woman in her fifties or sixties with COVID-19, enrolled during active disease.

The chain links TRBV14 to TRBJ1-4, with D possibly matching TRBD1 (6 bases). Germline V lookup: CDR1 SGHDN, CDR2 FVKESK. Trimming took off 3 bases at V and 3 bases at J, with 11 bases between the two ends. This CDR3 contains 15 residues. This CDR3 is CASSHPQGPNEKLFF. CDR3 nucleotide sequence: TGTGCCAGCAGCCACCCGCAGGGGCCTAATGAAAAACTGTTTTTT.

The gene calls are TRBV29-1 and TRBJ2-5; D ambiguous. Germline-derived CDR1 and CDR2 are SQVTM and ANQGSEA. With 6 bases removed from V and 2 bases from J, the gap between germline ends came to 16 bases. The CDR3 runs to 14 residues. DNA of the CDR3: TGCAGCGTCGGCTGGGCCTCCCATCAAGAGACCCAGTACTTC. Translated: CSVGWASHQETQYF. Combining the CDR3 with reference TRBV29-1 and TRBJ2-5 gives the whole variable domain SAVISQKPSRDICQRGTSLTIQCQVDSQVTMMFWYRQQPGQSLTLIATANQGSEATYESGFVIDKFPISRPNLTFSTLTVSNMSPEDSSIYLCSVGWASHQETQYFGPGTRLLVL.

The chain couples TRBV5-6 to TRBJ1-1; weak D call: TRBD1 (5 bases). This CDR3 comprises 15 residues. CDR1 and CDR2 from the germline V gene are SGHDT and YYEEEE. Deletions cut 1 base from V and 6 bases from J, with 16 bases between. The CDR3 bases are TGTGCCAGCAGCTTGATTGGAAGGCAGGGCGCTGAAGCTTTCTTT. Residues: CASSLIGRQGAEAFF.

The chain joins TRBV5-1 to TRBJ1-3; D perhaps matches TRBD1 (6 bases). Trimming removed 2 bases from V and 2 bases from J, with 11 bases in between. Per germline, CDR1 SGHRS and CDR2 YFSETQ. The CDR3 length is 15 residues. The CDR3 nucleotides read TGCGCCAGCAGCTTTTCTTCAGGGGCTGGAAACACCATATATTTT. This translates into CASSFSSGAGNTIYF.

The chain has TRBV13 and TRBJ1-4; D remains unclear. V was clipped by 6 bases and J by 1 base, with 12 bases between them. This CDR3 spans 15 amino acids. Germline-derived CDR1 and CDR2 are PRHDT and FYEKMQ (reference sequence). The CDR3 bases are TGTGCCAGCAGTCAAACGAGGGAAACTAATGAAAAACTGTTTTTT. This sequence encodes CASSQTRETNEKLFF.

The J gene is TRBJ1-6, the V gene TRBV30; D might be TRBD1 (5 bases). Germline V gene data show CDR1 as GTSNPN and CDR2 as SVGIG (reference sequence). With 8 bases removed from V and 5 bases from J, the gap between germline ends came to 13 bases. This CDR3 contains 13 residues. CDR3 residues: CAQTQGNNSPLHF. The DNA for the CDR3 is TGTGCCCAAACTCAGGGAAATAATTCACCCCTCCACTTT. The full variable domain, with the rest looked up from reference TRBV30 and TRBJ1-6, is SQTIHQWPATLVQPVGSPLSLECTVEGTSNPNLYWYRQAAGRGLQLLFYSVGIGQISSEVPQNLSASRPQDRQFILSSKKLLLSDSGFYLCAQTQGNNSPLHFGNGTRLTVT.

This rearrangement joins TRBV19 to TRBJ1-6; tentatively, D is TRBD1 (5 bases). CDR3 length: 16 residues. The ends were cut back, 1 base at V and 9 bases at J, with 16 bases in the middle. The V gene's germline CDR1 is LNHDA and CDR2 SQIVND (reference sequence). Here the CDR3 DNA reads TGTGCCAGTAGTATAGGACAGCCCCAGAAGGGTTCACCCCTCCACTTT. It is translated as CASSIGQPQKGSPLHF.

The chain carries TRBV7-2 and TRBJ1-3; D ambiguous. V lost 4 bases to trimming and J lost 11 bases, with 18 bases between them. This CDR3 region has 14 residues. Germline V gene sequence: CDR1 SGHTA, CDR2 FQGNSA. CDR3 sequence: CASSSTGSYTPIYF. The CDR3 DNA sequence: TGTGCCAGCAGCTCGACCGGGTCCTATACCCCCATATATTTT.

J is TRBJ2-3 and V is TRBV5-1; D possibly corresponds to TRBD2 (5 bases). This CDR3 comprises 15 residues. The V gene lost 0 bases and the J gene lost 2 bases, with 10 bases spanning the gap. Germline CDR1 reads SGHRS; CDR2 reads YFSETQ. The CDR3 DNA reads as TGCGCCAGCAGCTTGGGATTCGGGGACACAGATACGCAGTATTTT. Protein: CASSLGFGDTDTQYF.

The chain links TRBV28 to TRBJ1-1; no clear D. The CDR3 contains 13 residues. From germline, CDR1 is MDHEN and CDR2 SYDVKM. V was pared by 2 bases and J by 13 bases, with 17 bases between. CDR3 coding DNA: TGTGCCAGCAGTTTAGGCGGTCTCTTCCGTGTTTTCTTT. Its protein product is CASSLGGLFRVFF.

This chain links TRBV10-3 with TRBJ2-1; TRBD1 agrees at 9 bases. V gave up 5 bases and J gave up 4 bases; unmatched junction bases: 9. Germline CDR1 is ENHRY and CDR2 is SYGVKD. This CDR3 is built from 16 residues. The chain's CDR3 is CAISTSGTGFYNEQFF. The CDR3 DNA follows: TGTGCCATCAGTACCTCCGGGACAGGGTTTTACAATGAGCAGTTCTTC.

The rearrangement links TRBV7-3 to TRBJ1-1; no clear D. This CDR3 region has 13 residues. CDR1 and CDR2 from the germline V gene are SGHTA and FQGTGA. Trimming pared 5 bases from V and 1 base from J, leaving 8 bases between. The CDR3 DNA sequence: TGTGCCAGCAGCCTCCAGAAGAACACTGAAGCTTTCTTT. As protein: CASSLQKNTEAFF.

The V and J genes are TRBV15 and TRBJ2-5, with TRBD2 identical over 14 bases. This CDR3 region has 16 residues. The junction had 8 bases not matched to a gene; V was cut back by 5 bases and J by 6 bases. Germline assignment: CDR1 LNHNV and CDR2 YYDKDF (reference sequence). The CDR3 DNA reads as TGTGCCACCAGCGTTGGGACTAGCGGGGGCGCGAAGACCCAGTACTTC. Its translation: CATSVGTSGGAKTQYF.

This clone is a singleton in its sample. The V call is TRBV5-6, the J call TRBJ2-7; the D gene is possibly TRBD2 (5 bases). Germline V gene data show CDR1 as SGHDT and CDR2 as YYEEEE. The ends were cut back, 3 bases at V and 13 bases at J, with 29 bases in the middle. The CDR3 has 16 residues. DNA for the CDR3: TGTGCCAGCAGCTCACATTCTATAACTAGATTCCAGCGCTTATACTTC. Residues: CASSSHSITRFQRLYF.

This clone was detected many times. The chain is built from TRBV18 and TRBJ2-7; possibly TRBD1 for D (5 bases). The length of the CDR3 is 15 residues. V lost 2 bases and J lost 5, with 16 bases in between. Germline CDR1 and CDR2: KGHSH and LQKENI. The CDR3 coding sequence is TGTGCCAGCTCACCAACCCACAGGAACCGGAACGAGCAGTACTTC. Residues: CASSPTHRNRNEQYF.

The V call is TRBV6-5, the J call TRBJ1-6; a possible D gene is TRBD1 (6 bases). CDR3 length: 13 amino acids. The V end was cut by 7 bases, the J end by 6 bases, with 10 bases between. Germline V lookup: CDR1 MNHEY, CDR2 SVGAGI. The chain's CDR3 is CASKGQPNSPLHF. DNA of the CDR3: TGTGCCAGCAAAGGACAGCCTAATTCACCCCTCCACTTT.

The CDR3 DNA follows: TGTGCCAGCAGCCGACAGGGGCCACTTAATCAGCCCCAGCATTTT. Its protein product is CASSRQGPLNQPQHF. This sequence joins TRBV5-6 and TRBJ1-5, with TRBD1 identical over 8 bases. CDR3 length: 15 residues. J gave up 4 bases and V 4 bases, and 7 bases lay outside the gene matches. Per germline, CDR1 SGHDT and CDR2 YYEEEE.

The V gene is TRBV6-4, the J gene TRBJ2-3, with 7 positions matching TRBD1. The J segment lost 5 bases and the V segment lost 6 bases, leaving 8 bases of the junction unmatched. The CDR3 length is 14 residues. Germline V gene sequence: CDR1 MRHNA, CDR2 SNTAGT. The CDR3 DNA is TGTGCCAGCAGCGCGGCAGGGGGTGGAGATACGCAGTATTTT. Translated, it gives CASSAAGGGDTQYF.